This T cell receptor beta chain is drawn from a study of Siglec-9 on CD8 T cells in melanoma. This CDR3 spans 15 amino acids. Germline values: CDR1 MGHRA, CDR2 YSYEKL. The ends were cut back, 4 bases at V and 7 bases at J, with 17 bases in the middle. Comments on this clone: Its cognate antigen is unknown.

Study-wide findings and caveats: An effector memory CD8+ subset marked by Siglec-9 reportedly appeared to gather in melanoma.

Data came from immunoSEQ multiplex PCR; TCRdb stores just in-frame clones and leaves some out. The table lists approximately 1,400 clones, 55% to 65% of them singletons. This sequence was found in a human donor in good health. The sequenced sample was Siglec-9+ CD8+ T cells sorted from blood. J is TRBJ2-1 and V is TRBV4-1; TRBD2 might be the D (5 bases). CDR3 sequence reads: CASSPRYAGENEQFF. CDR3 nucleotides: TGCGCCAGCAGCCCCCGATATGCGGGTGAGAATGAGCAGTTCTTC.